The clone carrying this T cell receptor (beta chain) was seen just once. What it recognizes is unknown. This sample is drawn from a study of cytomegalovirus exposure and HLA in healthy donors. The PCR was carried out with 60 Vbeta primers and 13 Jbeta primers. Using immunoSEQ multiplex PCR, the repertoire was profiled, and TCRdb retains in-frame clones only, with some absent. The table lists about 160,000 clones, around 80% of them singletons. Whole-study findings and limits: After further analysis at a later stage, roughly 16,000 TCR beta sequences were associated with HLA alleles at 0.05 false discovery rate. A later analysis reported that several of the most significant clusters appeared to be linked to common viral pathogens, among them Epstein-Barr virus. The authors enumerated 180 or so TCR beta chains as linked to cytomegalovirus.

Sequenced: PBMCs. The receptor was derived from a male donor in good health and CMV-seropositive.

CDR3 residues: CASSPDGPGEAFF. In nucleotides, the CDR3 is TGCGCCAGCAGCCCGGACGGCCCGGGGGAAGCTTTCTTT. This rearrangement joins TRBV5-1 to TRBJ1-1; D uncertain. The germline gives CDR1 SGHRS, CDR2 YFSETQ. CDR3 length equals 13 residues. The germline V and J ends were trimmed by 4 bases and 8 bases, with 15 bases remaining between them. Full variable domain (missing parts from reference TRBV5-1 and TRBJ1-1): KAGVTQTPRYLIKTRGQQVTLSCSPISGHRSVSWYQQTPGQGLQFLFEYFSETQRNKGNFPGRFSGRQFSNSRSEMNVSTLELGDSALYLCASSPDGPGEAFFGQGTRLTVV.